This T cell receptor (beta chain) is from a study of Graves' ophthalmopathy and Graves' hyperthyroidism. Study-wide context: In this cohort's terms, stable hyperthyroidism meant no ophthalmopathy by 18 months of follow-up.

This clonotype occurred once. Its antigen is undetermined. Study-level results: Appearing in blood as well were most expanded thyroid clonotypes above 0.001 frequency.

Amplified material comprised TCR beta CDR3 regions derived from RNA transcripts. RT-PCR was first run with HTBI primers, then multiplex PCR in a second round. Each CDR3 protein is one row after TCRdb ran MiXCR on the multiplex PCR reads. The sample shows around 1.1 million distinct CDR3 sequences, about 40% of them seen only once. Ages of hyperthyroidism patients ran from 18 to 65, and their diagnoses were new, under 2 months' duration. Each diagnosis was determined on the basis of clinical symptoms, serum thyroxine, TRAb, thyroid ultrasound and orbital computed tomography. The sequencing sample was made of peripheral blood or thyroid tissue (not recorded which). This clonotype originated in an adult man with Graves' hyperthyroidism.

The CDR3 coding sequence is TGCAGTGCTAGAGATTTCGGGACAGGGTACTACGAGCAGTACTTC. Translated, it gives CSARDFGTGYYEQYF. V gene TRBV20-1 combines with J gene TRBJ2-7, with 9 bases identical to TRBD1. The CDR3 has 15 residues. Trimming took 0 bases from V and 3 from J; bases not matched to a gene: 6. Germline V gene lookup returns CDR1 DFQATT and CDR2 SNEGSKA (reference sequence).